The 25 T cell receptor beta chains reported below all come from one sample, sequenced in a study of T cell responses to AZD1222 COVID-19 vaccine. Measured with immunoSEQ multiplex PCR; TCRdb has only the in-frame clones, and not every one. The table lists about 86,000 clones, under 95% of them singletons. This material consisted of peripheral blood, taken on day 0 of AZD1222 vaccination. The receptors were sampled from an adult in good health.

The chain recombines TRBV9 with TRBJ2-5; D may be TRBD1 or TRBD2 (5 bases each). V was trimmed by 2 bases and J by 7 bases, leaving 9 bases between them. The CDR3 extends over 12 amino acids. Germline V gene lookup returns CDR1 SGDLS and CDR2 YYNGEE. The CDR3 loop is CASSVGDGTQYF. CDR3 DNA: TGTGCCAGCAGCGTGGGGGACGGGACCCAGTACTTC.

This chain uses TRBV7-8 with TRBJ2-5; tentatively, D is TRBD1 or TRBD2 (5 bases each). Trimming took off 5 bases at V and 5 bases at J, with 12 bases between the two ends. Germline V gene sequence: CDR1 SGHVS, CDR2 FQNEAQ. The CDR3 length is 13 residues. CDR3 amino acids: CASSAGSWETQYF. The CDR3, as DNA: TGTGCCAGCAGCGCAGGGAGCTGGGAGACCCAGTACTTC.

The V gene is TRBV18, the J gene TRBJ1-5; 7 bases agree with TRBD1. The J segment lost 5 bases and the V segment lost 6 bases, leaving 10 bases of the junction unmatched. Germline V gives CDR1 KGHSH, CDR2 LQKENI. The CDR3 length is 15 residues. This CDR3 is CASSTQKGQYQPQHF. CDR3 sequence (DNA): TGTGCCAGCTCTACCCAAAAGGGACAGTATCAGCCCCAGCATTTT.

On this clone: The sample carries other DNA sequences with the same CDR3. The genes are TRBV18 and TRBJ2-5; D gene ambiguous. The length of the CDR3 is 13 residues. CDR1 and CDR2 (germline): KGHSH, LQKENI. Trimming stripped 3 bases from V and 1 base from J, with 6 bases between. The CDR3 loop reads CASSPNTQETQYF. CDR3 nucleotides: TGTGCCAGCTCACCGAATACCCAAGAGACCCAGTACTTC.

CDR3: CASSAGINQPQHF. CDR3 in DNA: TGTGCCAGCAGCGCAGGAATCAATCAGCCCCAGCATTTT. V and J are TRBV4-2 and TRBJ1-5, with D uncertain. The CDR3 has 13 residues. Germline V gene data show CDR1 as LGHNA and CDR2 as YNFKEQ. The V and J ends lost 5 bases and 3 bases respectively, with 8 bases between them.

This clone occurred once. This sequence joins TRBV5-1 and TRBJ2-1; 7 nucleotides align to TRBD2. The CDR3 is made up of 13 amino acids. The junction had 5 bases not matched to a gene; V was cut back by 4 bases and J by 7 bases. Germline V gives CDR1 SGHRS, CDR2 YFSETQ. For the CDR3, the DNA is TGCGCCAGCAGCATGCGGGAGTCTAATGAGCAGTTCTTC. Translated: CASSMRESNEQFF. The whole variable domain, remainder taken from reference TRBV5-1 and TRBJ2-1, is KAGVTQTPRYLIKTRGQQVTLSCSPISGHRSVSWYQQTPGQGLQFLFEYFSETQRNKGNFPGRFSGRQFSNSRSEMNVSTLELGDSALYLCASSMRESNEQFFGPGTRLTVL.

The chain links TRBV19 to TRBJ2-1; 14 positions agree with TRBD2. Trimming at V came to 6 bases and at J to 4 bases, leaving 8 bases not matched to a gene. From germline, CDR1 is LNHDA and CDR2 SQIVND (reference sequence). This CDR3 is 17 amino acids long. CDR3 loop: CASSITGLAGAYNEQFF. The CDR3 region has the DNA TGTGCCAGTAGCATCACGGGACTAGCGGGAGCTTACAATGAGCAGTTCTTC.

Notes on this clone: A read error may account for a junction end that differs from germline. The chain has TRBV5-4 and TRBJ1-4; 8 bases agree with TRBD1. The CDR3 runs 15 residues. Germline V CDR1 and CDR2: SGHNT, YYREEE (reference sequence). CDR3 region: CAGSLAGTGGEKLFF. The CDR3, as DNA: TGTGCCGGCAGCCTGGCCGGGACAGGTGGCGAAAAACTGTTTTTT. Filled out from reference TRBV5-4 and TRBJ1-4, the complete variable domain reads ETGVTQSPTHLIKTRGQQVTLRCSSQSGHNTVSWYQQALGQGPQFIFQYYREEENGRGNFPPRFSGLQFPNYSSELNVNALELDDSALYLCAGSLAGTGGEKLFFGSGTQLSVL.

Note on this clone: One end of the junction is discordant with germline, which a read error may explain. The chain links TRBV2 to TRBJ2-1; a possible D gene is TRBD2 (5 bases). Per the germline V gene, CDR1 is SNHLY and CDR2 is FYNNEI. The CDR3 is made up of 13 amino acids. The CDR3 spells CASDEGSHNEQFF. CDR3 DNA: TGTGCCAGCGACGAGGGCTCCCACAATGAGCAGTTCTTC. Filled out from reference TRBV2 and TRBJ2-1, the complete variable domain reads EPEVTQTPSHQVTQMGQEVILRCVPISNHLYFYWYRQILGQKVEFLVSFYNNEISEKSEIFDDQFSVERPDGSNFTLKIRSTKLEDSAMYFCASDEGSHNEQFFGPGTRLTVL.

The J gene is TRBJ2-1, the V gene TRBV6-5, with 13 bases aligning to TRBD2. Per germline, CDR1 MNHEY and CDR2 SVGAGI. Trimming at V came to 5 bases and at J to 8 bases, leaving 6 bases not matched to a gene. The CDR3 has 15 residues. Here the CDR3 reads CASSPTSGGAHEQFF. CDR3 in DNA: TGTGCCAGCAGTCCTACTAGCGGGGGGGCACATGAGCAGTTCTTC.

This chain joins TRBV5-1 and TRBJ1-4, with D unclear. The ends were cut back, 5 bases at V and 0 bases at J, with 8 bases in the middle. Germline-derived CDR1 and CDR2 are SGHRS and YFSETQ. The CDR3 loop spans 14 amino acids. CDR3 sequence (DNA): TGCGCCAGCAGGCCCGCGACAACTAATGAAAAACTGTTTTTT. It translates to CASRPATTNEKLFF.

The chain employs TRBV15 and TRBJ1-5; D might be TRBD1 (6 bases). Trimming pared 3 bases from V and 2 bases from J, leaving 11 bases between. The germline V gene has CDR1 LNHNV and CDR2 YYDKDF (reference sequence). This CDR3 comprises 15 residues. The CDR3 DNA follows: TGTGCCACCAGCAGGTTACAGGGTGGCAATCAGCCCCAGCATTTT. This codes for CATSRLQGGNQPQHF.

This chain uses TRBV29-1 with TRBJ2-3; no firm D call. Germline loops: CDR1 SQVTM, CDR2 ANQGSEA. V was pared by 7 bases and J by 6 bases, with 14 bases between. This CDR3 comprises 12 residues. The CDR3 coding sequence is TGCAGCGCCGACCCGACGAGGGATACGCAGTATTTT. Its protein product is CSADPTRDTQYF.

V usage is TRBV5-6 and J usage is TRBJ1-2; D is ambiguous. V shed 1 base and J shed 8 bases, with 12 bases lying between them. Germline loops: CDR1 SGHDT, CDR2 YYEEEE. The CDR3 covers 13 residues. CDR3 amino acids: CASSLRTSDGYTF. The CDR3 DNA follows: TGTGCCAGCAGCTTGAGGACTTCCGACGGCTACACCTTC. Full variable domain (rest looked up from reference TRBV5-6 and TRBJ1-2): DAGVTQSPTHLIKTRGQQVTLRCSPKSGHDTVSWYQQALGQGPQFIFQYYEEEERQRGNFPDRFSGHQFPNYSSELNVNALLLGDSALYLCASSLRTSDGYTFGSGTRLTVV.

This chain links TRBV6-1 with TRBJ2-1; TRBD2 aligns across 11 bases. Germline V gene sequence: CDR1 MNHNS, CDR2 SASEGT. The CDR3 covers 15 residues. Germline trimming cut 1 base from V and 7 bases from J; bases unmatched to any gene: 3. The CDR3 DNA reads TGTGCCAGCAGTGAAGGGTTAGCGGGAGGGAATGAGCAGTTCTTC. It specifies CASSEGLAGGNEQFF.

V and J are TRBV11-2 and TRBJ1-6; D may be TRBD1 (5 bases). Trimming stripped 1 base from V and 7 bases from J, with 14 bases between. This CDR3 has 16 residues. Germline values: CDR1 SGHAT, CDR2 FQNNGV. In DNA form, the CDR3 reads TGTGCCAGCAGCTTAGTCCCCGGGACGGAAAATTCACCCCTCCACTTT. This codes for CASSLVPGTENSPLHF.

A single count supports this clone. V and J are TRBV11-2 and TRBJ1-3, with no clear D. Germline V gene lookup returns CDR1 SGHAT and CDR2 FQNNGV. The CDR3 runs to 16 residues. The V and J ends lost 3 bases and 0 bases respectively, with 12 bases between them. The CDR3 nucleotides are TGTGCCAGCAGCTTTTCGGACGGCAGCTCTGGAAACACCATATATTTT. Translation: CASSFSDGSSGNTIYF.

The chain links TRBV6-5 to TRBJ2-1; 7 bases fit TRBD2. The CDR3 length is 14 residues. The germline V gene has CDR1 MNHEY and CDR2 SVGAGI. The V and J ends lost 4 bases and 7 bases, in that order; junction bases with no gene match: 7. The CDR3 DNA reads TGTGCCAGCAGTTTGTGGGAGGGAGGTAATGAGCAGTTCTTC. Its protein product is CASSLWEGGNEQFF.

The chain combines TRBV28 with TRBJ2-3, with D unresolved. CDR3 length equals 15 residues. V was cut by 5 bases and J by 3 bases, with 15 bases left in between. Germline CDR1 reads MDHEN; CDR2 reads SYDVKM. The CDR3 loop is CASSPDVTLTDTQYF. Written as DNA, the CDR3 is TGTGCCAGCAGTCCGGACGTGACTCTTACAGATACGCAGTATTTT.

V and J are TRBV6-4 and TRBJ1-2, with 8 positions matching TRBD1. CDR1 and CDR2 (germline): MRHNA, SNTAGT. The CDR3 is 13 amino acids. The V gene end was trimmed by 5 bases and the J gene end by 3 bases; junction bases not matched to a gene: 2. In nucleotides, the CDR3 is TGTGCCAGCAGTCCGACAGGGGACTATGGCTACACCTTC. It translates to CASSPTGDYGYTF.

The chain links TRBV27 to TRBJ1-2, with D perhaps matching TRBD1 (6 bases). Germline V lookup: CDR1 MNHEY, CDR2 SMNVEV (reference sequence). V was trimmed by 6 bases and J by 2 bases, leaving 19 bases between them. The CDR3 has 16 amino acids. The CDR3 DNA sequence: TGTGCCAGCAGCCCCTGGGGCGGAGGGGGGAACTATGGCTACACCTTC. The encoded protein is CASSPWGGGGNYGYTF.

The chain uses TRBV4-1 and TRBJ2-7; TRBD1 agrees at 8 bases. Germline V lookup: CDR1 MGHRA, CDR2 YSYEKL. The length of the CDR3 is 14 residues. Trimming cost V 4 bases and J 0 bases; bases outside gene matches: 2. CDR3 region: CASSLQGASYEQYF. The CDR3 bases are TGCGCCAGCAGCCTGCAGGGGGCCTCCTACGAGCAGTACTTC.

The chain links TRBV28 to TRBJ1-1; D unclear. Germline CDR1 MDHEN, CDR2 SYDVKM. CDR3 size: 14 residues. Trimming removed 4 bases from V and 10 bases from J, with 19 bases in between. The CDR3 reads CASSSFPSVSGAFF. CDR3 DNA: TGTGCCAGCAGTTCTTTCCCCTCAGTCTCTGGAGCTTTCTTT.

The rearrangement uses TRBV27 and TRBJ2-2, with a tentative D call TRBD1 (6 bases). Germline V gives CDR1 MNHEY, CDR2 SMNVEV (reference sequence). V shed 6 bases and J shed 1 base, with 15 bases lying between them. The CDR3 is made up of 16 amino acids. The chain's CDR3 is CASSTWDNLNTGELFF. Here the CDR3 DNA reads TGTGCCAGCAGCACATGGGACAACTTGAACACCGGGGAGCTGTTTTTT.

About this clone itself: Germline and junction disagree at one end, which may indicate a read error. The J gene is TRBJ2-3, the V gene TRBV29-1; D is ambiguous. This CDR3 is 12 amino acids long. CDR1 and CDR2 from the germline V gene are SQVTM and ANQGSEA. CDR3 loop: CSVEENIDTQYF. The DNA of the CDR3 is TGCAGCGTAGAAGAGAATATCGATACGCAGTATTTT.